The rows below give T cell receptor beta chains drawn from one sample of a study of T cell changes during pregnancy in multiple sclerosis. Measured with immunoSEQ multiplex PCR; TCRdb has only the in-frame clones, and not every one. This table has approximately 40,000 clones, 85% to 95% appearing once. Specimen: CD8+ T cells from peripheral blood mononuclear cells, collected in the third trimester of pregnancy. The origin of the receptors is a female donor with multiple sclerosis, enrolled in a pregnancy study. Each CDR3 is given with its conserved first and last residue. Each record gives: J gene, V gene, clone size, D gene, CDR3 DNA, CDR3 protein. A D gene is named only where the DNA matches it firmly. Only some rows state a clone size, as once, few, many or a class for expanded clones.

>TRBJ1-1|TRBV9|-|TRBD1
TGTGCCAGCAGCGTAGAGTCAGGGGGCACTGAAGCTTTCTTT
CASSVESGGTEAFF
>TRBJ2-7|TRBV5-4|-|-
TGTGCCAGCAGTCCGACTAGTTTCGACGAGCAGTACTTC
CASSPTSFDEQYF
>TRBJ2-1|TRBV5-6|-|TRBD2
TGTGCCAGCAGCTCCGGGACTAGCTACAATGAGCAGTTCTTC
CASSSGTSYNEQFF
>TRBJ2-5|TRBV6-5|-|TRBD1
TGTGCCAGCAGTGTACACAGGGGTAGGGAGACCCAGTACTTC
CASSVHRGRETQYF
>TRBJ2-6|TRBV19|-|-
TGTGCCAGTAGTATTGTGAGGTCTGGGGCCAACGTCCTGACTTTC
CASSIVRSGANVLTF
>TRBJ1-5|TRBV30|-|-
TGTGCCTGGAGTGTACCAGGGAATCAGCCCCAGCATTTT
CAWSVPGNQPQHF
>TRBJ1-5|TRBV6-5|once|-
TGTGCCAGCAGTCTCGACATTACGGGCAATCAGCCCCAGCATTTT
CASSLDITGNQPQHF
>TRBJ2-7|TRBV27|-|TRBD2
TGTGCCAGCAGTTTATCTAGCGGGGGGGGTTACGAGCAGTACTTC
CASSLSSGGGYEQYF
>TRBJ2-7|TRBV2|-|TRBD2
TGTGCCAGCATCGACGGGGGGGAAACCTACGAGCAGTACTTC
CASIDGGETYEQYF
>TRBJ1-1|TRBV7-9|-|TRBD1
TGTGCCAGCAGCCTGACAGGGGGCACTGAAGCTTTCTTT
CASSLTGGTEAFF
>TRBJ2-7|TRBV9|-|-
TGTGCCAGCAGCGTGGGGCGAGATTCCTACGAGCAGTACTTC
CASSVGRDSYEQYF
>TRBJ2-7|TRBV27|-|-
TGTGCCAGCAGCCCCCTCGGGGGAGACAGAGCTTCCTACGAGCAGTACTTC
CASSPLGGDRASYEQYF
>TRBJ1-1|TRBV4-1|-|-
TGCGCCAGCAGCCTACAGGGGAACACTGAAGCTTTCTTT
CASSLQGNTEAFF
>TRBJ2-7|TRBV27|-|-
TGTGCCAGCAGTTCGGGGTACGAGCAGTACTTC
CASSSGYEQYF
>TRBJ2-3|TRBV2|once|TRBD2
TGTGCCAGCCTGGACCCTAGCGGGGGGGAGGGCACAGATACGCAGTATTTT
CASLDPSGGEGTDTQYF
>TRBJ2-1|TRBV7-6|-|TRBD1
TGTGCCAGCAGCTCGGTGGACAGGGACAATGAGCAGTTCTTC
CASSSVDRDNEQFF
>TRBJ2-1|TRBV7-9|-|-
TGTGCCAGCAGCTCGGGACTTATCTCCTACAATGAGCAGTTCTTC
CASSSGLISYNEQFF
>TRBJ2-7|TRBV30|-|TRBD1
TGTGCCTGGAGTCTAACGACAGGGCGTTGGGAGCAGTACTTC
CAWSLTTGRWEQYF
>TRBJ2-5|TRBV27|-|-
TGTGCCAGCAGTCCGGGTTTCGGACTTGAGACCCAGTACTTC
CASSPGFGLETQYF
>TRBJ2-5|TRBV7-9|-|TRBD2
TGTGCCAGCAGCTTACTAGCGGGGGGCGTGGAGACCCAGTACTTC
CASSLLAGGVETQYF
>TRBJ2-7|TRBV9|-|-
TGTGCCAGCAGCCCACCGGGAGAGTCCCACGAGCAGTACTTC
CASSPPGESHEQYF
>TRBJ1-4|TRBV15|-|-
TGTGCCACCAGCTCTCGGGTCGGCGAAAAACTGTTTTTT
CATSSRVGEKLFF
>TRBJ1-1|TRBV15|once|-
TGTGCCACCAGCACCCCCAGAAACACTGAAGCTTTCTTT
CATSTPRNTEAFF
>TRBJ2-7|TRBV30|-|TRBD1
TGTGCCCTACGGGACAGGGGGATTTACGAGCAGTACTTC
CALRDRGIYEQYF
>TRBJ2-1|TRBV7-9|-|-
TGTGCCAGCCCCTGGGGCGGTGAGCAGTTCTTC
CASPWGGEQFF
>TRBJ2-7|TRBV27|-|-
TGTGCCAGCACCGAACGCGGGCTGGAAGCGGACGAGCAGTACTTC
CASTERGLEADEQYF
>TRBJ2-5|TRBV13|-|TRBD2
TGTGCCAGCAGCACCCGACTAGCGGGGGAGGAAGAGACCCAGTACTTC
CASSTRLAGEEETQYF
>TRBJ2-3|TRBV7-9|-|TRBD1
TGTGCCAGCAGCTCCGGGACAGGGGGAGGCACAGATACGCAGTATTTT
CASSSGTGGGTDTQYF
>TRBJ2-1|TRBV29-1|-|TRBD1
TGCAGCGTGGACAGGGCAACCTACAATGAGCAGTTCTTC
CSVDRATYNEQFF
>TRBJ2-3|TRBV6-5|-|-
TGTGCCAGCAGTTCTGACTTTTACACAGATACGCAGTATTTT
CASSSDFYTDTQYF
>TRBJ1-5|TRBV27|-|TRBD1
TGTGCCAGCGGCTGGACAGGGGGTAAGGGGCCCCAGCATTTT
CASGWTGGKGPQHF
>TRBJ2-3|TRBV6-5|once|TRBD2
TGTGCCAGCAGTGGGACTAGCGGGGGCTATACGCAGTATTTT
CASSGTSGGYTQYF